The rows below give T cell receptor beta chains drawn from one sample of a study of T cell responses to AZD1222 COVID-19 vaccine. Profiling relied on immunoSEQ multiplex PCR, and the TCRdb table lists in-frame clones only, not all of them. Altogether about 150,000 clones are present, around 92% being singletons, with the ten largest covering 1.2% to 1.5%. The sequenced sample was peripheral blood, obtained on day 0 of AZD1222 vaccination. The receptors derive from an adult in good health. The CDR3 runs from the conserved cysteine through the conserved F or W. D genes are given only for firm matches. A row's size may be missing; if present it is once, few, many or a size class.

j_gene: TRBJ1-5; abundance: -; d_gene: -; v_gene: TRBV30; CDR3nt: TGTGCCTGGAGTACAGATAGCAATCAGCCCCAGCATTTT; CDR3aa: CAWSTDSNQPQHF
j_gene: TRBJ2-3; abundance: -; d_gene: TRBD2; v_gene: TRBV18; CDR3nt: TGTGCCAGCTCGATCAGCCTGGCGGGGGGTCCTAGCACAGATACGCAGTATTTT; CDR3aa: CASSISLAGGPSTDTQYF
j_gene: TRBJ2-1; abundance: once; d_gene: TRBD2; v_gene: TRBV30; CDR3nt: TGTGCCTGGTCTAGCGGGAGAATCGATGAGCAGTTCTTC; CDR3aa: CAWSSGRIDEQFF
j_gene: TRBJ1-2; abundance: -; d_gene: -; v_gene: TRBV5-1; CDR3nt: TGCGCCAGCAGCTTGGCGGGCGGGGAGGACTATGGCTACACCTTC; CDR3aa: CASSLAGGEDYGYTF
j_gene: TRBJ2-7; abundance: -; d_gene: -; v_gene: TRBV29-1; CDR3nt: TGCAGCGTTCGAAAGGGCCCATCCTACGAGCAGTACTTC; CDR3aa: CSVRKGPSYEQYF
j_gene: TRBJ1-1; abundance: -; d_gene: TRBD1; v_gene: TRBV7-9; CDR3nt: TGTGCCAGCAGCCCGCCGGACGGACAGGGGGTTGTGATGAACACTGAAGCTTTCTTT; CDR3aa: CASSPPDGQGVVMNTEAFF
j_gene: TRBJ1-5; abundance: -; d_gene: -; v_gene: TRBV19; CDR3nt: TGTGCCAGTAGTACCGGACGGCCCAAATGGCCCCAGCATTTT; CDR3aa: CASSTGRPKWPQHF
j_gene: TRBJ1-5; abundance: -; d_gene: -; v_gene: TRBV5-1; CDR3nt: TGCGCCAGCAGCTTGTTGGCAGGTGGGGAGCAGCCCCAGCATTTT; CDR3aa: CASSLLAGGEQPQHF
j_gene: TRBJ1-1; abundance: -; d_gene: -; v_gene: TRBV5-4; CDR3nt: TGTGCCAGCAGCCCCGATACGTCAGGGACGGCTTTCTTT; CDR3aa: CASSPDTSGTAFF
j_gene: TRBJ2-7; abundance: -; d_gene: -; v_gene: TRBV28; CDR3nt: TGTGCCAGCAGCCTAACGCAGGGGCTCGACTACGAGCAGTACTTC; CDR3aa: CASSLTQGLDYEQYF
j_gene: TRBJ1-6; abundance: -; d_gene: TRBD1; v_gene: TRBV5-4; CDR3nt: TGTGCCAGCAGCTCCCCCGAGAAACAGGGGGCGTTTTCACCCCTCCACTTT; CDR3aa: CASSSPEKQGAFSPLHF
j_gene: TRBJ2-5; abundance: -; d_gene: TRBD2; v_gene: TRBV4-2; CDR3nt: TGTGCCAGCAGCCCAGGCCTAGCGGGCGGGGAGACCCAGTACTTC; CDR3aa: CASSPGLAGGETQYF
j_gene: TRBJ2-3; abundance: -; d_gene: TRBD2; v_gene: TRBV4-1; CDR3nt: TGCGCCAGCAGCCAGGGACTAGCGGGAGCGGAGCGAACAGATACGCAGTATTTT; CDR3aa: CASSQGLAGAERTDTQYF
j_gene: TRBJ2-5; abundance: -; d_gene: TRBD1; v_gene: TRBV7-9; CDR3nt: TGTGCCAGCAGCCCGCCAACGGGCAGGGGGTTCGAGACCCAGTACTTC; CDR3aa: CASSPPTGRGFETQYF
j_gene: TRBJ2-5; abundance: -; d_gene: -; v_gene: TRBV3-1/TRBV3-2; CDR3nt: TGTGCCAGCAGCCAAGATCGATACAGGGGGGGACAAGAGACCCAGTACTTC; CDR3aa: CASSQDRYRGGQETQYF